This T cell receptor (beta chain) was found in a study of blood T cell repertoires in COVID-19. Study-wide background: The United States, Italy and Spain provided the acute and convalescent COVID-19 samples.

The CDR3 extends over 16 amino acids. CDR1 and CDR2 from the germline V gene are SGHAT and FQNNGV. V shed 3 bases and J shed 0 bases, with 15 bases lying between them. In the authors' workflow: Estimated nucleated cell counts came from reference gene primer amplification. Here immunoSEQ multiplex PCR was the method, and the copy in TCRdb shows in-frame clones only, minus some. That table gives V, J and clone size, and the DNA gave D and trimming. The repertoire has approximately 160,000 clones, roughly 86% of them found once; the top ten carry about 7%. This sequence joins TRBV11-2 and TRBJ2-7, with D possibly being TRBD1 (7 bases). Sequenced material: peripheral blood. This TCR came from a man in his fifties with active or convalescent COVID-19. DNA for the CDR3: TGTGCCAGCAGCTTCTCGTCAGGGGGGAACTCCTACGAGCAGTACTTC. It codes for CASSFSSGGNSYEQYF.